Reported below is one T cell receptor (beta chain). Its antigen is not identified. This record comes from a study of shared clonotypes between healthy human individuals. Whole-study context: Serving as donors were a couple of women and three men, whose ages spanned 18 to 49. Findings of the study overall: Shared clonotypes: approximately 4.5% naive CD4, under 4% naive CD8, 2.3% memory CD4, roughly 0.4% memory CD8.

Splitting of each subset's genomic DNA was done evenly across several immunoSEQ plates. TCRdb's copy holds only in-frame clones and misses some; the assay was immunoSEQ multiplex PCR. The table has fewer than 1.8 million clones, less than 99% seen once. Healthy HIV-negative adults with no recent acute infections or vaccinations were recruited as donors. V shed 1 base, J shed 3 bases, and the junction held 5 bases outside the gene matches. The CDR3 totals 15 residues. Germline V lookup: CDR1 KGHSH, CDR2 LQKENI. This TCR was recovered from a man aged 25-45 years in good health. This rearrangement joins TRBV18 to TRBJ2-7; 8 bases map to TRBD1. The sequencing input was naive CD4+ T cells sorted from blood. Subset defined: CD45RA+ positively selected. The CDR3 reads CASSPQDRAIYEQYF. DNA for the CDR3: TGTGCCAGCTCACCACAGGACAGGGCCATCTACGAGCAGTACTTC. Full variable domain (outside the CDR3, taken from reference TRBV18 and TRBJ2-7): NAGVMQNPRHLVRRRGQEARLRCSPMKGHSHVYWYRQLPEEGLKFMVYLQKENIIDESGMPKERFSAEFPKEGPSILRIQQVVRGDSAAYFCASSPQDRAIYEQYFGPGTRLTVT.